These 28 T cell receptor beta chains originate from one sample sequenced in a study of control samples from healthy donors and cancer patients. Only in-frame clones appear in the TCRdb table, and some are missing; sequencing was by immunoSEQ multiplex PCR. The table includes about 150,000 clones, under 95% detected once. Sample: blood. Receptors originate from a man between 18 and 29 years old in good health.

In DNA, the CDR3 is TGTGCCAGCAGCTTGGCCGGGGGAAACACTGAAGCTTTCTTT. Its protein is CASSLAGGNTEAFF. This sequence joins TRBV5-8 and TRBJ1-1, with a tentative D call TRBD1 (5 bases). Germline CDR1 is SGHTS and CDR2 is YDEGEE. This CDR3 is built from 14 residues. V was clipped by 0 bases and J by 2 bases, with 8 bases between them.

CDR3 protein: CASSYGQIGYTF. CDR3 DNA sequence: TGTGCCAGCAGTTATGGACAGATCGGCTACACCTTC. The chain uses TRBV6-5 and TRBJ1-2, with a weak D call TRBD1 (6 bases). This CDR3 is built from 12 residues. Germline V gene sequence: CDR1 MNHEY, CDR2 SVGAGI. Trimming left V 3 bases short and J 8 bases short, with 10 bases between.

This chain uses TRBV18 with TRBJ2-3, with D perhaps TRBD1 (6 bases). CDR1 and CDR2 (germline): KGHSH, LQKENI. The length of the CDR3 is 13 residues. V gave up 8 bases and J gave up 5 bases, with 14 bases separating them. The CDR3 protein is CASARQDVDTQYF. As DNA, the CDR3 is TGTGCCAGCGCCCGACAGGACGTAGATACGCAGTATTTT. The entire variable domain, with the rest obtained from reference TRBV18 and TRBJ2-3, is as follows: NAGVMQNPRHLVRRRGQEARLRCSPMKGHSHVYWYRQLPEEGLKFMVYLQKENIIDESGMPKERFSAEFPKEGPSILRIQQVVRGDSAAYFCASARQDVDTQYFGPGTRLTVL.

The chain uses TRBV11-2 and TRBJ2-1, with 10 bases that match TRBD2. V shed 8 bases, J shed 8 bases, and the junction held 9 bases outside the gene matches. Germline V gives CDR1 SGHAT, CDR2 FQNNGV. This CDR3 region has 14 residues. DNA for the CDR3: TGTGCCAGCGCCTTAGCGGGAGGATGGGATGAGCAGTTCTTC. Translating gives CASALAGGWDEQFF. Full variable domain (outside the CDR3, taken from reference TRBV11-2 and TRBJ2-1): EAGVAQSPRYKIIEKRQSVAFWCNPISGHATLYWYQQILGQGPKLLIQFQNNGVVDDSQLPKDRFSAERLKGVDSTLKIQPAKLEDSAVYLCASALAGGWDEQFFGPGTRLTVL.

The chain recombines TRBV11-2 with TRBJ2-7, with 11 bases lining up with TRBD2. V lost 4 bases to trimming and J lost 1 base; unmatched junction nucleotides: 3. There are 15 residues in the CDR3. Germline loops: CDR1 SGHAT, CDR2 FQNNGV. In DNA, the CDR3 is TGTGCCAGCAGCTCGGGGACTAGCGGTTCCTACGAGCAGTACTTC. Translated, it gives CASSSGTSGSYEQYF.

This sequence joins TRBV27 and TRBJ2-1; 9 nucleotides line up with TRBD2. J lost 3 bases, V lost 6 bases, and 3 bases had no gene match. Germline V gives CDR1 MNHEY, CDR2 SMNVEV (reference sequence). The CDR3 loop spans 14 amino acids. The CDR3 protein is CASSAGGVYNEQFF. The DNA for the CDR3 is TGTGCCAGCAGCGCGGGAGGGGTCTACAATGAGCAGTTCTTC.

CDR3 nucleotide sequence: TGTGCCAGCAGTTTATTGGGGCAATGGACTGAAGCTTTCTTT. This sequence encodes CASSLLGQWTEAFF. The gene calls are TRBV27 and TRBJ1-1, with a tentative D call TRBD1 (5 bases). Germline CDR1 is MNHEY and CDR2 is SMNVEV (reference sequence). V lost 1 base and J 5 bases, leaving 11 bases between the germline ends. The CDR3 covers 14 residues.

This rearrangement joins TRBV6-6 to TRBJ1-5, with D possibly TRBD1 on 6 matching bases. CDR1 is MNHNY and CDR2 is SVGAGI in the germline V gene (reference sequence). This CDR3 region has 13 residues. Trimming removed 10 bases from V and 5 bases from J, with 15 bases in between. CDR3 sequence (DNA): TGTGCCACCGCCACAGGGCCAGATCAGCCCCAGCATTTT. Translated: CATATGPDQPQHF.

The V call is TRBV4-3, the J call TRBJ1-2; tentatively, D is TRBD1 (5 bases). The CDR3 runs to 15 residues. V was cut by 0 bases and J by 4 bases, with 12 bases left in between. Germline CDR1 reads LGHNA; CDR2 reads YSLEER. CDR3 sequence: CASSQDFGAGYGYTF. Here the CDR3 DNA reads TGCGCCAGCAGCCAAGATTTTGGGGCAGGCTATGGCTACACCTTC.

This chain links TRBV6-6 with TRBJ1-5; 9 positions agree with TRBD1. Germline loops: CDR1 MNHNY, CDR2 SVGAGI (reference sequence). Losses at the gene ends were 5 bases for V and 0 bases for J; bases not matched to a gene: 8. The CDR3 has 17 residues. The CDR3, as DNA: TGTGCCAGCAGTCCCGACAGGGGGACATTTAGCAATCAGCCCCAGCATTTT. It encodes CASSPDRGTFSNQPQHF.

The rearrangement uses TRBV30 and TRBJ1-1; unclear D gene. CDR3 length: 12 residues. CDR1 is GTSNPN and CDR2 is SVGIG in the germline V gene (reference sequence). With 2 bases removed from V and 0 bases from J, the gap between germline ends came to 4 bases. The CDR3 is CAWSTVNTEAFF. CDR3 in DNA: TGTGCCTGGAGTACCGTGAACACTGAAGCTTTCTTT.

The chain is built from TRBV12-3 or TRBV12-4 and TRBJ1-5; D gene ambiguous. The V and J ends lost 5 bases and 3 bases respectively, with 5 bases between them. This CDR3 contains 12 residues. The CDR3 DNA reads as TGTGCCAGCAGTCAGTCCAATCAGCCCCAGCATTTT. Its protein is CASSQSNQPQHF.

The chain employs TRBV29-1 and TRBJ2-1; a possible D gene is TRBD2 (5 bases). The CDR3 has 13 amino acids. Looked up from germline, CDR1 is SQVTM and CDR2 is ANQGSEA. V was cut by 7 bases and J by 4 bases, with 14 bases left in between. CDR3 region: CSAWRVEYNEQFF. The CDR3 nucleotides read TGCAGCGCCTGGCGGGTGGAGTACAATGAGCAGTTCTTC.

The chain recombines TRBV10-3 with TRBJ2-7; perhaps TRBD2 as D (5 bases). The CDR3 is 13 residues long. Trimming left V 3 bases short and J 2 bases short, with 8 bases between. The germline gives CDR1 ENHRY, CDR2 SYGVKD. CDR3 bases: TGTGCCATCAGTGACGGGGTTGCCTACGAGCAGTACTTC. Protein sequence: CAISDGVAYEQYF.

J is TRBJ2-7 and V is TRBV5-1; D is uncertain. Deletions cut 1 base from V and 5 bases from J, with 13 bases between. This CDR3 region has 14 residues. The V gene's germline CDR1 is SGHRS and CDR2 YFSETQ. CDR3: CASSLIQLVDEQYF. The DNA for the CDR3 is TGCGCCAGCAGCTTGATTCAACTTGTCGACGAGCAGTACTTC.

The DNA for the CDR3 is TGCGCCAGCAGCTTGACTAGCGGGAGGTCAGATACGCAGTATTTT. It specifies CASSLTSGRSDTQYF. The chain uses TRBV5-1 and TRBJ2-3, with 12 bases fitting TRBD2. The trim removed 1 base at V and 4 bases at J, leaving 1 base unmatched. This CDR3 has 15 amino acids. Germline values: CDR1 SGHRS, CDR2 YFSETQ.

The rearrangement links TRBV24-1 to TRBJ1-5, with D unresolved. Germline-derived CDR1 and CDR2 are KGHDR and SFDVKD. The CDR3 contains 12 residues. V lost 4 bases to trimming and J lost 10 bases, with 10 bases between them. CDR3 nucleotide sequence: TGTGCCACCAGTGAGGCAGACCTCCCCCAGCATTTT. Translated, it gives CATSEADLPQHF.

This clone has more than one count but fewer than ten. The rearrangement links TRBV5-1 to TRBJ2-7; TRBD2 matches 8 bases. With V trimmed by 1 base and J by 4 bases, 7 bases remained unmatched. The germline V gene has CDR1 SGHRS and CDR2 YFSETQ. The CDR3 is made up of 15 amino acids. CDR3 nucleotide sequence: TGCGCCAGCAGCTTGATGGCGGGGGGCGGGTACGAGCAGTACTTC. Protein: CASSLMAGGGYEQYF.

CDR3 coding DNA: TGTGCCGGGTTGGGGGTCAATTCACCCCTCCACTTT. Translation: CAGLGVNSPLHF. The V call is TRBV5-8, the J call TRBJ1-6; D perhaps matches TRBD1 (5 bases). There are 12 residues in the CDR3. Germline V gene data show CDR1 as SGHTS and CDR2 as YDEGEE. Trimming cost V 10 bases and J 7 bases, with 12 bases left between them.

The chain joins TRBV7-2 to TRBJ2-5; possibly TRBD2 for D (5 bases). V lost 3 bases to trimming and J lost 0 bases, with 11 bases between them. CDR1 is SGHTA, CDR2 FQGNSA, per germline. This CDR3 is 15 amino acids long. CDR3 in amino acids: CASSFAGQYQETQYF. CDR3 coding DNA: TGTGCCAGCAGCTTCGCGGGCCAGTACCAAGAGACCCAGTACTTC.

The chain links TRBV4-2 to TRBJ2-7, with D hard to call. The CDR3 length is 14 residues. Per the germline V gene, CDR1 is LGHNA and CDR2 is YNFKEQ. V dropped 8 bases and J dropped 0 bases, with 14 bases sitting between them. As DNA, the CDR3 is TGTGCCAGCTCCTCTCGCCGCCCCTCCTACGAGCAGTACTTC. It is translated as CASSSRRPSYEQYF.

The chain is built from TRBV6-6 and TRBJ2-7; no clear D. Looked up from germline, CDR1 is MNHNY and CDR2 is SVGAGI (reference sequence). V was clipped by 4 bases and J by 6 bases, with 10 bases between them. The CDR3 is made up of 12 amino acids. In DNA, the CDR3 is TGTGCCAGCAGTTCCCCCCCCTTCGAGCAGTACTTC. It yields the protein CASSSPPFEQYF.

The chain carries TRBV5-1 and TRBJ2-7; 7 positions agree with TRBD2. Germline lookup yields CDR1 SGHRS and CDR2 YFSETQ. There are 14 residues in the CDR3. After removal of 1 base from V and 3 bases from J, the junction contained 4 bases not matched to a gene. As DNA, the CDR3 is TGCGCCAGCAGCTTGCCCGGGGGGAACTACGAGCAGTACTTC. As protein: CASSLPGGNYEQYF.

V and J are TRBV28 and TRBJ1-1; maybe TRBD1 (6 bases). Trimming left V 5 bases short and J 11 bases short, with 12 bases between. CDR1 is MDHEN, CDR2 SYDVKM, per germline. This CDR3 comprises 11 residues. CDR3 nucleotide sequence: TGTGCCAGCAGTGGAACAGGGTACGCTTTCTTT. It codes for CASSGTGYAFF.

The rearrangement joins TRBV24-1 to TRBJ2-2; D might be TRBD1 (5 bases). This CDR3 region has 14 residues. CDR1 is KGHDR, CDR2 SFDVKD, per germline. The V end was cut by 8 bases, the J end by 6 bases, with 15 bases between. CDR3 DNA: TGTGCCACCACCAGTTCAGGGTTTTCCGGGGAGCTGTTTTTT. Its translation is CATTSSGFSGELFF.

This clone appeared once. The rearrangement uses TRBV13 and TRBJ2-7; TRBD1 or TRBD2 may be the D gene (5 bases each). Deletions cut 4 bases from V and 2 bases from J, with 15 bases between. The V gene's germline CDR1 is PRHDT and CDR2 FYEKMQ (reference sequence). The CDR3 spans 15 residues. In DNA, the CDR3 is TGTGCCAGCAGCTACGGGCCGCGAGGGGCCTACGAGCAGTACTTC. As protein: CASSYGPRGAYEQYF.

The rearrangement links TRBV4-2 to TRBJ2-7; 8 bases agree with TRBD2. Germline CDR1 is LGHNA and CDR2 is YNFKEQ. V was pared by 3 bases and J by 3 bases, with 4 bases of the junction left unmatched. The CDR3 consists of 14 residues. In DNA, the CDR3 is TGTGCCAGCAGCCAGGCGGGGGGTGGCTACGAGCAGTACTTC. Encoded protein: CASSQAGGGYEQYF.

The J gene is TRBJ2-2, the V gene TRBV7-9, with D perhaps matching TRBD2 (5 bases). The CDR3 sequence is 14 residues long. Germline V gene data show CDR1 as SEHNR and CDR2 as FQNEAQ (reference sequence). Trimming shortened V by 11 bases and J by 2 bases, and 15 bases separated the two germline ends. CDR3 loop: CAGLSLANTGELFF. CDR3 bases: TGTGCCGGGCTCTCCCTAGCCAACACCGGGGAGCTGTTTTTT.